This record looks at one T cell receptor (beta chain) sequence and its context. Its antigen is unknown. The record originates from a study of shared clonotypes between healthy human individuals. Assay used: immunoSEQ multiplex PCR; TCRdb lists only in-frame clones, some missing. The top ten hold 16% of the sample, which has 300,000 to 400,000 clones, about nine tenths seen once. Study-level findings and limits: In general, naive subsets displayed greater estimated richness than memory subsets did.

Germline loops: CDR1 MNHNS, CDR2 SASEGT. The CDR3 spans 10 residues. V was pared by 8 bases and J by 4 bases, with 6 bases between. Sequenced: memory CD8+ T cells sorted from blood. Specified subset: CD45RO+ cells pooled with CCR7-negative TemRA cells. The clonotype was recovered from a man aged 18 to 29 in good health. V usage is TRBV6-1 and J usage is TRBJ2-7; D not certain. The CDR3 loop is CASAHYEQYF. The CDR3 DNA reads TGTGCCAGCGCACATTACGAGCAGTACTTC.